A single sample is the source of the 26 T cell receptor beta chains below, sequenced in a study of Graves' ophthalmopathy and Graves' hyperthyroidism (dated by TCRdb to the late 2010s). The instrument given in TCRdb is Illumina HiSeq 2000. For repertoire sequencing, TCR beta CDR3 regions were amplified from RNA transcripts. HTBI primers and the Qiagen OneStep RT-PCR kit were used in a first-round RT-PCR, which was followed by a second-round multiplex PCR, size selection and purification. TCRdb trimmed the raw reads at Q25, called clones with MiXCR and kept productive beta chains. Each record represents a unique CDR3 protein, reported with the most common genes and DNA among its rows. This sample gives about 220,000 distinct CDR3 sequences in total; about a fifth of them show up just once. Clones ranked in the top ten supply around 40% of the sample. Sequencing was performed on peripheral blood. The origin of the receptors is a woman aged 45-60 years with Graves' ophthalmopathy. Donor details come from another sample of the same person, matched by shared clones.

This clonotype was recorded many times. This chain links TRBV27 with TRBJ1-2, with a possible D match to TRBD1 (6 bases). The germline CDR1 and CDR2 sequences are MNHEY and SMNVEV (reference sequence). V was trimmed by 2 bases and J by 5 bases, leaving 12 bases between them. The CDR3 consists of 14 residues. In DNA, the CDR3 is TGTGCCAGCAGTTTAGGGTGGCAGGGGTATGGCTACACCTTC. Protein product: CASSLGWQGYGYTF.

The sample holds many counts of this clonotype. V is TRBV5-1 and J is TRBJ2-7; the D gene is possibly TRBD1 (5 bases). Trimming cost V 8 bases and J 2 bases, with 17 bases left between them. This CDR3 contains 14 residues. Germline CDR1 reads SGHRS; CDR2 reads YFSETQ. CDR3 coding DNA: TGCGCCAGTTCCGTGACCAGGGAAGCCTACGAGCAGTACTTC. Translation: CASSVTREAYEQYF.

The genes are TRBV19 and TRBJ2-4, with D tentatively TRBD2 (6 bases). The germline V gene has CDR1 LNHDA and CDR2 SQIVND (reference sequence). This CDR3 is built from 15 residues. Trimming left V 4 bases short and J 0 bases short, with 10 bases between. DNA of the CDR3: TGTGCCAGTAGTACGGGGGACGGAGCCAAAAACATTCAGTACTTC. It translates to CASSTGDGAKNIQYF.

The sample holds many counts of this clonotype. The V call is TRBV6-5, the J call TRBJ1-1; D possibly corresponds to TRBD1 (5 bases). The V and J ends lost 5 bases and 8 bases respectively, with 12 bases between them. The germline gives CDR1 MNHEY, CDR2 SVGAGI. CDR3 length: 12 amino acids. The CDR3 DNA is TGTGCCAGCAGTCACAACAGGCTCGAAGCTTTCTTT. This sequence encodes CASSHNRLEAFF.

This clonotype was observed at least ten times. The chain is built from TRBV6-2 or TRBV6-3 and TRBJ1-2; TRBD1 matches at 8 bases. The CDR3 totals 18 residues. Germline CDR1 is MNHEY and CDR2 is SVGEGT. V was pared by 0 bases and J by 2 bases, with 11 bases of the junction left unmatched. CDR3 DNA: TGTGCCAGCAGTTACTCCTCCCCCGGGACAGGAAGAAACTATGGCTACACCTTC. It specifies CASSYSSPGTGRNYGYTF.

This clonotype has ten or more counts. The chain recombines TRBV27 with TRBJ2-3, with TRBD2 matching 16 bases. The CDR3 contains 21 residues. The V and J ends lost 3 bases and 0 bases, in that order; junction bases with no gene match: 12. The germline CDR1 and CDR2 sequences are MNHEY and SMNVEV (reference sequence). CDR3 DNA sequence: TGTGCCAGCAGTTTCTTACCCCCGGGACTAGCGGGAGGGCCGAGCACAGATACGCAGTATTTT. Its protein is CASSFLPPGLAGGPSTDTQYF.

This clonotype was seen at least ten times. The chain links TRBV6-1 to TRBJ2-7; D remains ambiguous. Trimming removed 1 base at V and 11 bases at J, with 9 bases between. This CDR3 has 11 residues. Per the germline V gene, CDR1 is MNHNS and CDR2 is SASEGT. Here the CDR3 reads CASSEGRREYF. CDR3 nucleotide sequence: TGTGCCAGCAGTGAAGGCAGACGGGAGTACTTC.

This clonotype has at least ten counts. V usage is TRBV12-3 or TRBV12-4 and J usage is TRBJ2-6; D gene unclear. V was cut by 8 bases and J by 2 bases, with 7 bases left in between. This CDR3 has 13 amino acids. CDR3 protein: CASSETGANVLTF. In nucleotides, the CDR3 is TGTGCCAGCTCAGAAACTGGGGCCAACGTCCTGACTTTC.

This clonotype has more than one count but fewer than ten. Here the CDR3 DNA reads TGTGCCAGCAGTTTAAACTACCAAGAGACCCAGTACTTC. Protein sequence: CASSLNYQETQYF. V usage is TRBV12-3 or TRBV12-4 and J usage is TRBJ2-5; D unresolved. The ends were cut back, 2 bases at V and 0 bases at J, with 4 bases in the middle. This CDR3 contains 13 residues.

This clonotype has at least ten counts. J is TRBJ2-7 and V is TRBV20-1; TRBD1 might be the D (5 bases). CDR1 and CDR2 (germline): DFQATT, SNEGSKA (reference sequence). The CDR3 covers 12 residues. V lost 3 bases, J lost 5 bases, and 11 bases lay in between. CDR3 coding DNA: TGCAGTGCTAGGTTGGACACCCACGAGCAGTACTTC. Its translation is CSARLDTHEQYF.

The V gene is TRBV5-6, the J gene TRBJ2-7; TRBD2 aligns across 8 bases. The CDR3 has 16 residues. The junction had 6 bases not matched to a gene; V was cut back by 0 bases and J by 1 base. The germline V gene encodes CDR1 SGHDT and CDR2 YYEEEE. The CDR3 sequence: CASSLGMREDSYEQYF. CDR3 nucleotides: TGTGCCAGCAGCTTGGGGATGCGGGAGGATTCCTACGAGCAGTACTTC.

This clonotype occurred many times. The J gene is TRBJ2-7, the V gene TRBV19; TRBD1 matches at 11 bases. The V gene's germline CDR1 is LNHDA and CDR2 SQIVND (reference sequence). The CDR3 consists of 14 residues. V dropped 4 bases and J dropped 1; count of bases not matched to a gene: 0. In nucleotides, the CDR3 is TGTGCCAGTAGTAGGGACAGGGGGTCCTACGAGCAGTACTTC. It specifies CASSRDRGSYEQYF.

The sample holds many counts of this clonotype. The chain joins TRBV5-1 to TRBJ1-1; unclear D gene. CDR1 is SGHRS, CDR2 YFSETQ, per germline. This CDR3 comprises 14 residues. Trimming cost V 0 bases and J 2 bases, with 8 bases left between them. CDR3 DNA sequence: TGCGCCAGCAGCTTGGACAGTGGAAACACTGAAGCTTTCTTT. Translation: CASSLDSGNTEAFF. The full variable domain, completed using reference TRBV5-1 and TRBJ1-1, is KAGVTQTPRYLIKTRGQQVTLSCSPISGHRSVSWYQQTPGQGLQFLFEYFSETQRNKGNFPGRFSGRQFSNSRSEMNVSTLELGDSALYLCASSLDSGNTEAFFGQGTRLTVV.

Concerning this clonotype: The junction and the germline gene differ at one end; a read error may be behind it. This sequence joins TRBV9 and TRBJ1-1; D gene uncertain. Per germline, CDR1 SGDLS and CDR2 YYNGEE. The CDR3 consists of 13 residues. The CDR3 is CASSVSANAEAFF. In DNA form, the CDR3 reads TGTGCCAGCAGCGTAAGTGCGAACGCTGAAGCTTTCTTT.

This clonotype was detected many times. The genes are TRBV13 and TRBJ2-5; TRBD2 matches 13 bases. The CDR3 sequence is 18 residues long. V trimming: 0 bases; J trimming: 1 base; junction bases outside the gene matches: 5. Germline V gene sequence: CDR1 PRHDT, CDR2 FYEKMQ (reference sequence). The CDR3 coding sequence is TGTGCCAGCAGCTTAGGGACTAGCGGGAGGCGCAGCCAAGAGACCCAGTACTTC. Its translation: CASSLGTSGRRSQETQYF.

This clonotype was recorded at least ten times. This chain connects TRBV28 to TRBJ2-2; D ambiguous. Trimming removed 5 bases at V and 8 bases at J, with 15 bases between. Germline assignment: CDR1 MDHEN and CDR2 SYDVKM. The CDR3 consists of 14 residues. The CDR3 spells CASSIGSAAGELFF. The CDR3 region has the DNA TGTGCCAGCAGTATCGGGTCAGCTGCGGGGGAGCTGTTTTTT. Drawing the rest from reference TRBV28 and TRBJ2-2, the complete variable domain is DVKVTQSSRYLVKRTGEKVFLECVQDMDHENMFWYRQDPGLGLRLIYFSYDVKMKEKGDIPEGYSVSREKKERFSLILESASTNQTSMYLCASSIGSAAGELFFGEGSRLTVL.

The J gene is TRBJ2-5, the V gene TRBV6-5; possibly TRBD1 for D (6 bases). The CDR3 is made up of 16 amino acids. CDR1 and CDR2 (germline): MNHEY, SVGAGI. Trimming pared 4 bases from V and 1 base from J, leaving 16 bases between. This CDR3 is CASSFPGQPTQETQYF. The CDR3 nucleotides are TGTGCCAGCAGTTTCCCCGGACAGCCGACCCAAGAGACCCAGTACTTC.

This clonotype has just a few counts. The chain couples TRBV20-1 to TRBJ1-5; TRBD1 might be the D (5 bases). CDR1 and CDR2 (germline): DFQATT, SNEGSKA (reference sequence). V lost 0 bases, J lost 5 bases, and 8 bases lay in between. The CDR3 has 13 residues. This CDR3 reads CSAREGTYQPQHF. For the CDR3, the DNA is TGCAGTGCTAGAGAGGGGACCTATCAGCCCCAGCATTTT.

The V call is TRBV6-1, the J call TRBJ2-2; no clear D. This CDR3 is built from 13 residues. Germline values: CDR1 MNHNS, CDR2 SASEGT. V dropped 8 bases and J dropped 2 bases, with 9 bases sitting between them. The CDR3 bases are TGTGCCAGCGCCAGAGCCAACACCGGGGAGCTGTTTTTT. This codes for CASARANTGELFF.

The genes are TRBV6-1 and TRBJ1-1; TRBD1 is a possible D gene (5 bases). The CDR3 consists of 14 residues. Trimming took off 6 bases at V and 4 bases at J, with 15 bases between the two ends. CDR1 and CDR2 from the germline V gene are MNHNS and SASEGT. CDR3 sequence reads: CASSESGRGTEAFF. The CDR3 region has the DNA TGTGCCAGCAGCGAATCCGGTAGGGGCACTGAAGCTTTCTTT.

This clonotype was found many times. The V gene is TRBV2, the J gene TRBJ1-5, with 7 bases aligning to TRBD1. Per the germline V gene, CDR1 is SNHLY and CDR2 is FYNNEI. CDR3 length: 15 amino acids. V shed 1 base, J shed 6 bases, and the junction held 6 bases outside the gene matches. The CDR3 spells CASSEVAGGFQPQHF. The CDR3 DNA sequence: TGTGCCAGCAGTGAAGTTGCAGGGGGGTTTCAGCCCCAGCATTTT.

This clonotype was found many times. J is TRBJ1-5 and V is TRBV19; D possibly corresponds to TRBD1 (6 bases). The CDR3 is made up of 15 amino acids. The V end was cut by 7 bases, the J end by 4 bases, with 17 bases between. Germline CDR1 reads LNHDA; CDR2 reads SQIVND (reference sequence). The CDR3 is CASTRGGEWNQPQHF. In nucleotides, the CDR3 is TGTGCCAGTACCAGGGGCGGGGAATGGAATCAGCCCCAGCATTTT.

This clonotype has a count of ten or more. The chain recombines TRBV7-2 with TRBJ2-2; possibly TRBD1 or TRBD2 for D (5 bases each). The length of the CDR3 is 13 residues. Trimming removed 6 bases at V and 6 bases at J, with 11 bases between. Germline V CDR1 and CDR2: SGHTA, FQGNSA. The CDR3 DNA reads TGTGCCAGCAGGGGACCTAATGCCGGGGAGCTGTTTTTT. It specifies CASRGPNAGELFF. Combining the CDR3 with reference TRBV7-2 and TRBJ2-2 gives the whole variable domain GAGVSQSPSNKVTEKGKDVELRCDPISGHTALYWYRQSLGQGLEFLIYFQGNSAPDKSGLPSDRFSAERTGGSVSTLTIQRTQQEDSAVYLCASRGPNAGELFFGEGSRLTVL.

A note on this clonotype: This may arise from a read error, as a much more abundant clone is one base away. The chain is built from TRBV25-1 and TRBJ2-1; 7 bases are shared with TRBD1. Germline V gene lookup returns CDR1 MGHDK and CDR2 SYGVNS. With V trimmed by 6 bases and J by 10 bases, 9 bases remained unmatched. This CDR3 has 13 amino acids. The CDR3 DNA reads TGTGCCAGCAGGGACAGGCTGGGCTACGAGCAGTTCTTC. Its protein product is CASRDRLGYEQFF.

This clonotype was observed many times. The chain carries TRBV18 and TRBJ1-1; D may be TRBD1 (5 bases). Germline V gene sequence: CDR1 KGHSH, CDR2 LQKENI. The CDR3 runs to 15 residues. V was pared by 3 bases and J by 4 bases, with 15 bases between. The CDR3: CASSPRGAQVTEAFF. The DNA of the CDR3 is TGTGCCAGCTCACCCAGAGGGGCGCAGGTCACTGAAGCTTTCTTT.

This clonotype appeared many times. The CDR3 DNA reads TGTGCCAGCACCTCAGGAGGGGGCTACACCGGGGAGCTGTTTTTT. As protein: CASTSGGGYTGELFF. V is TRBV28 and J is TRBJ2-2; tentative D call: TRBD1 (7 bases). V was cut by 7 bases and J by 3 bases, with 15 bases left in between. The CDR3 contains 15 residues. Germline assignment: CDR1 MDHEN and CDR2 SYDVKM.